The 27 T cell receptor beta chains given below trace back to one sample, sequenced in a study of a mutant IDH1 vaccine in newly diagnosed glioma. Stated time point: week 23, last vaccination. The investigators gave 300 ug of mutant IDH1 20-mer peptide in each vaccine dose, together with topical imiquimod. Sequencing was performed with immunoSEQ multiplex PCR; in TCRdb, only in-frame clones are kept and a portion is missing. This sample has 77,000 or so clones, with approximately 89% found just once. Their antigen targets remain unknown. This specimen was PBMCs, taken from a glioma patient whose treatment included an IDH1 peptide vaccine. Every receptor here comes from a woman in her forties or fifties with glioma.

The rearrangement joins TRBV6-6 to TRBJ2-7; the D gene could be TRBD1 or TRBD2 (5 bases each). This CDR3 comprises 15 residues. Trimming cost V 2 bases and J 2 bases, with 13 bases left between them. Germline lookup yields CDR1 MNHNY and CDR2 SVGAGI (reference sequence). For the CDR3, the DNA is TGTGCCAGCAGTTACAGGCAGGGAGCGACCTACGAGCAGTACTTC. Its translation: CASSYRQGATYEQYF.

This chain joins TRBV27 and TRBJ2-3, with D hard to call. Trimming stripped 2 bases from V and 3 bases from J, with 9 bases between. The CDR3 has 14 residues. Germline assignment: CDR1 MNHEY and CDR2 SMNVEV (reference sequence). CDR3 sequence reads: CASSLVRNTDTQYF. DNA of the CDR3: TGTGCCAGCAGTTTAGTAAGAAATACAGATACGCAGTATTTT.

This chain connects TRBV13 to TRBJ2-3; 12 nucleotides align to TRBD2. Trimming removed 4 bases from V and 6 bases from J; junction bases left unmatched: 11. Germline CDR1 PRHDT, CDR2 FYEKMQ (reference sequence). This CDR3 comprises 17 residues. CDR3 coding DNA: TGTGCCAGCAGCTCAGCTGGACTAGCGGGAAAGCCCGATACGCAGTATTTT. It translates to CASSSAGLAGKPDTQYF.

J is TRBJ2-5 and V is TRBV9; a possible D gene is TRBD2 (6 bases). CDR3 size: 15 residues. V lost 0 bases and J 1 base, leaving 10 bases between the germline ends. Germline V gene sequence: CDR1 SGDLS, CDR2 YYNGEE. The DNA for the CDR3 is TGTGCCAGCAGCGTAGCTGGGGGGACCCAAGAGACCCAGTACTTC. This sequence encodes CASSVAGGTQETQYF.

The chain uses TRBV10-2 and TRBJ2-5; tentatively, D is TRBD2 (5 bases). The J call may be mistaken, given a closer DNA end match to TRBJ2-7. The CDR3 runs 14 residues. CDR1 WSHSY and CDR2 SAAADI come from the germline V gene. CDR3 nucleotides: TGCGCCAGCAGTGGCCCGACGGGGAGCTACGAGCAGTACTTC. Amino acid sequence: CASSGPTGSYEQYF.

The rearrangement joins TRBV30 to TRBJ2-7; D is perhaps TRBD1 (6 bases). Trimming took off 4 bases at V and 2 bases at J, with 15 bases between the two ends. The CDR3 has 14 residues. Per germline, CDR1 GTSNPN and CDR2 SVGIG (reference sequence). CDR3 amino acids: CAWTGQPGPYEQYF. The CDR3 DNA reads TGTGCCTGGACCGGACAGCCCGGCCCCTACGAGCAGTACTTC.

The chain has TRBV5-5 and TRBJ2-7, with D unclear. From germline, CDR1 is SGHKS and CDR2 YYEKEE (reference sequence). Trimming took off 4 bases at V and 6 bases at J, with 14 bases between the two ends. The CDR3 has 13 residues. CDR3 protein: CASSPWPQSEQYF. CDR3 coding DNA: TGTGCCAGCAGCCCCTGGCCTCAGTCCGAGCAGTACTTC.

The rearrangement joins TRBV4-1 to TRBJ2-1; D is possibly TRBD2 (6 bases). CDR1 and CDR2 (germline): MGHRA, YSYEKL. CDR3 size: 15 residues. Trimming removed 3 bases at V and 8 bases at J, with 17 bases between. In DNA, the CDR3 is TGCGCCAGCAGCCATCCCCCTGGCGGGATTGATGAGCAGTTCTTC. This encodes CASSHPPGGIDEQFF.

The chain couples TRBV9 to TRBJ2-5; the D call may be TRBD1 or TRBD2 (5 bases each). This CDR3 is 14 amino acids long. V was clipped by 0 bases and J by 4 bases, with 10 bases between them. Germline V lookup: CDR1 SGDLS, CDR2 YYNGEE. CDR3 protein: CASSVATGRETQYF. The CDR3 region has the DNA TGTGCCAGCAGCGTAGCGACGGGGCGAGAGACCCAGTACTTC.

The V and J genes are TRBV10-3 and TRBJ2-5, with 8 bases fitting TRBD1. The CDR3 loop spans 14 amino acids. Germline CDR1 is ENHRY and CDR2 is SYGVKD. V shed 6 bases, J shed 2 bases, and the junction held 5 bases outside the gene matches. The CDR3 spells CAISATGVQETQYF. CDR3 DNA sequence: TGTGCCATCAGCGCGACAGGGGTTCAAGAGACCCAGTACTTC.

The V gene is TRBV28, the J gene TRBJ1-2; D gene uncertain. Germline assignment: CDR1 MDHEN and CDR2 SYDVKM. CDR3 size: 15 residues. V lost 3 bases to trimming and J lost 1 base, with 12 bases between them. CDR3 sequence: CASSLPVGLNYGYTF. CDR3 in DNA: TGTGCCAGCAGTTTGCCGGTAGGGCTTAACTATGGCTACACCTTC.

This chain's CDR3 is CASSGSNTEAFF. In nucleotides, the CDR3 is TGTGCCAGCAGCGGCAGTAACACTGAAGCTTTCTTT. V usage is TRBV9 and J usage is TRBJ1-1; D call uncertain. V gave up 3 bases and J gave up 2 bases, with 5 bases separating them. The CDR3 is 12 residues long. Germline V gives CDR1 SGDLS, CDR2 YYNGEE.

The rearrangement joins TRBV7-9 to TRBJ2-1, with a weak D call TRBD2 (5 bases). V was shortened by 3 bases and J by 2 bases, with 11 bases between the two germline ends. Germline V lookup: CDR1 SEHNR, CDR2 FQNEAQ (reference sequence). This CDR3 is built from 15 residues. The CDR3 loop is CASSFSETAYNEQFF. CDR3 DNA: TGTGCCAGCAGCTTTAGCGAGACGGCCTACAATGAGCAGTTCTTC.

This chain connects TRBV6-5 to TRBJ1-6, with D possibly matching TRBD1 (6 bases). Germline loops: CDR1 MNHEY, CDR2 SVGAGI. This CDR3 is 15 amino acids long. With 6 bases removed from V and 4 bases from J, the gap between germline ends came to 13 bases. In DNA form, the CDR3 reads TGTGCCAGCAGAGAAAACAGGGATTATAATTCACCCCTCCACTTT. It yields the protein CASRENRDYNSPLHF.

The CDR3 DNA follows: TGTGCCAGCAGTTACTCGAACAATAATGAAAAACTGTTTTTT. This sequence encodes CASSYSNNNEKLFF. This chain uses TRBV6-5 with TRBJ1-4; D is unclear. Between the trimmed V and J ends, which lost 0 bases and 4 bases, there was a span of 6 bases. The CDR3 has 14 residues. Germline V gene sequence: CDR1 MNHEY, CDR2 SVGAGI.

This rearrangement joins TRBV5-1 to TRBJ2-5; TRBD2 matches 8 bases. V lost 3 bases to trimming and J lost 5 bases; unmatched junction nucleotides: 15. The CDR3 contains 17 residues. Germline V gives CDR1 SGHRS, CDR2 YFSETQ. The CDR3 DNA follows: TGCGCCAGCAGCTCCAGGGAGGTCGGGAGGGCCTCGGAGACCCAGTACTTC. Its translation is CASSSREVGRASETQYF. Using reference TRBV5-1 and TRBJ2-5 for the parts outside the CDR3, the full variable domain is KAGVTQTPRYLIKTRGQQVTLSCSPISGHRSVSWYQQTPGQGLQFLFEYFSETQRNKGNFPGRFSGRQFSNSRSEMNVSTLELGDSALYLCASSSREVGRASETQYFGPGTRLLVL.

The rearrangement uses TRBV7-6 and TRBJ1-1; D is unresolved. The CDR3 length is 18 residues. The germline V and J ends were trimmed by 2 bases and 0 bases, with 19 bases remaining between them. The germline V gene has CDR1 SGHVS and CDR2 FNYEAQ. In DNA form, the CDR3 reads TGTGCCAGCAGCTTAATCCCGTCCCCAGGACTCATGAACACTGAAGCTTTCTTT. It codes for CASSLIPSPGLMNTEAFF.

The chain links TRBV10-3 to TRBJ2-7; D gene unclear. The V and J ends lost 3 bases and 6 bases respectively, with 15 bases between them. In germline, CDR1 is ENHRY, CDR2 SYGVKD. The CDR3 has 14 residues. The CDR3 loop is CAISDWQISREQYF. The CDR3 nucleotides are TGTGCCATCAGTGATTGGCAGATCTCCCGCGAGCAGTACTTC.

The chain joins TRBV2 to TRBJ2-5, with D unclear. Germline V gene data show CDR1 as SNHLY and CDR2 as FYNNEI. CDR3 size: 13 residues. Trimming pared 5 bases from V and 6 bases from J, leaving 13 bases between. The DNA of the CDR3 is TGTGCCAGCAGTTTCGACACCCACCAGACCCAGTACTTC. It encodes CASSFDTHQTQYF.

This rearrangement joins TRBV28 to TRBJ1-1, with D perhaps matching TRBD1 (5 bases). The CDR3 sequence is 15 residues long. Germline V gene lookup returns CDR1 MDHEN and CDR2 SYDVKM. V lost 2 bases and J 4 bases, leaving 14 bases between the germline ends. CDR3 DNA: TGTGCCAGCAGTTTAGTTATGGGGGGAGTCACTGAAGCTTTCTTT. Translating it yields CASSLVMGGVTEAFF.

The CDR3 DNA sequence: TGCGCCAGCAGCTCATCACCGACAGTTCCGGCTAACTATGGCTACACCTTC. It encodes CASSSSPTVPANYGYTF. This chain links TRBV5-1 with TRBJ1-2; D is possibly TRBD1 (5 bases). Deletions cut 3 bases from V and 0 bases from J, with 18 bases between. Germline values: CDR1 SGHRS, CDR2 YFSETQ. The CDR3 loop spans 17 amino acids.

The J gene is TRBJ2-7, the V gene TRBV2, with 9 bases matching TRBD1. The CDR3 loop spans 12 amino acids. Germline lookup yields CDR1 SNHLY and CDR2 FYNNEI. The V segment lost 6 bases and the J segment 3 bases; nucleotides outside the gene matches: 0. CDR3: CASRDRGYEQYF. In nucleotides, the CDR3 is TGTGCCAGCAGGGACAGGGGCTACGAGCAGTACTTC.

This clone appeared once. V gene TRBV30 combines with J gene TRBJ2-7; D remains ambiguous. V shed 0 bases and J shed 1 base, with 7 bases lying between them. The CDR3 has 13 residues. From germline, CDR1 is GTSNPN and CDR2 SVGIG (reference sequence). The CDR3 sequence is CAWSVHTSYEQYF. The CDR3 DNA reads as TGTGCCTGGAGTGTACATACTTCCTACGAGCAGTACTTC.

The rearrangement joins TRBV2 to TRBJ2-7; 7 nucleotides agree with TRBD1. V trimming: 8 bases; J trimming: 2 bases; junction bases outside the gene matches: 9. This CDR3 has 14 amino acids. Germline V lookup: CDR1 SNHLY, CDR2 FYNNEI. The CDR3 coding sequence is TGTGCCAGCCTAGGGGGCGCAACGGCCTACGAGCAGTACTTC. Its translation is CASLGGATAYEQYF.

This clone is a singleton in its sample. The chain couples TRBV5-1 to TRBJ2-3; 7 bases line up with TRBD1. V lost 7 bases, J lost 6 bases, and 11 bases stayed unmatched. The CDR3 is 14 residues long. Germline V gives CDR1 SGHRS, CDR2 YFSETQ. The CDR3 loop reads CASHEGQRADTQYF. In DNA, the CDR3 is TGCGCCAGCCACGAGGGACAGCGAGCCGATACGCAGTATTTT.

V usage is TRBV30 and J usage is TRBJ2-1; no clear D. Germline CDR1 reads GTSNPN; CDR2 reads SVGIG (reference sequence). CDR3 length: 13 residues. CDR3 protein: CAQDGGSYNEQFF. CDR3 DNA: TGTGCTCAAGACGGTGGCTCCTACAATGAGCAGTTCTTC.

The chain couples TRBV5-6 to TRBJ2-1, with 9 bases fitting TRBD1. Germline V CDR1 and CDR2: SGHDT, YYEEEE. V lost 3 bases to trimming and J lost 5 bases; unmatched junction nucleotides: 0. The CDR3 consists of 13 residues. CDR3 in amino acids: CASSWDRDNEQFF. CDR3 nucleotide sequence: TGTGCCAGCAGCTGGGACAGGGACAATGAGCAGTTCTTC.